These T cell receptor beta chains were read from a single sample in a study of T cells after yellow fever vaccination. TCRdb passed the 5' RACE reads through MiXCR, listing each CDR3 protein once. The repertoire includes hundreds of thousands of distinct CDR3 sequences, approximately 10% of them detected once, and about 3% sits in the top ten. The sequenced sample was CD4+ T cells sorted from PBMCs, obtained 5 days after the yellow fever booster vaccination. The receptors were sampled from a man aged 18 to 30 who received the YFV17D yellow fever vaccine. CDR3s include the opening cysteine and the closing phenylalanine or tryptophan. The D gene is left open where the match is weak. The size entry is marked missing in some rows and otherwise reads once, few, many or a size class.

TRBV6-6,-,TRBJ1-3,few,16,CASSHLGSYSGNTIYF,TGTGCCAGCAGCCACCTCGGGTCCTACTCTGGAAACACCATATATTTT
TRBV15,TRBD1,TRBJ2-3,-,15,CATSRVDRTTDTQYF,TGTGCCACCAGCAGAGTGGACAGGACCACAGATACGCAGTATTTT
TRBV29-1,TRBD1,TRBJ2-3,-,12,CSAGGRTDTQYF,TGCAGCGCAGGGGGCCGCACAGATACGCAGTATTTT
TRBV6-5,-,TRBJ2-5,-,14,CASSLPGHQETQYF,TGTGCCAGCAGTCTACCGGGACACCAAGAGACCCAGTACTTC
TRBV5-1,TRBD1,TRBJ1-2,-,14,CASTPSRGENGYTF,TGCGCCAGCACTCCTTCCAGGGGGGAGAATGGCTACACCTTC
TRBV6-2/TRBV6-3,-,TRBJ1-2,-,15,CASSYGGTNRAGYTF,TGTGCCAGCAGTTACGGGGGCACCAACAGGGCTGGCTACACCTTC
TRBV2,TRBD1,TRBJ1-2,-,15,CASTLDREANYGYTF,TGTGCCAGCACCCTGGACAGGGAGGCAAACTATGGCTACACCTTC
TRBV14,TRBD1,TRBJ1-1,few,13,CASSWARQGEAFF,TGTGCCAGCAGCTGGGCACGACAGGGAGAAGCTTTCTTT
TRBV12-3/TRBV12-4,TRBD1,TRBJ1-4,few,16,CASSSGQGVTNEKLFF,TGTGCCAGCAGTTCGGGACAGGGTGTGACTAATGAAAAACTGTTTTTT
TRBV6-2/TRBV6-3,-,TRBJ1-2,many,16,CASSKRPDGGNYGYTF,TGTGCCAGCAGTAAACGTCCGGACGGCGGTAACTATGGCTACACCTTC
TRBV10-3,-,TRBJ2-3,few,14,CAIRSGTSTDTQYF,TGTGCCATCAGATCCGGGACATCCACAGATACGCAGTATTTT
TRBV20-1,TRBD2,TRBJ2-1,few,15,CSAFLLAGRYNEQFF,TGCAGTGCTTTCCTATTAGCGGGGCGATACAATGAGCAGTTCTTC
TRBV4-3,TRBD2,TRBJ2-3,-,17,CASSLGELAGAPVVQYF,TGCGCCAGCAGCCTGGGCGAACTAGCGGGGGCCCCAGTTGTGCAGTATTTT
TRBV18,-,TRBJ2-3,many,14,CASSPSRSTDTQYF,TGTGCCAGCTCACCGAGCCGGAGCACAGATACGCAGTATTTT
TRBV7-9,-,TRBJ1-4,few,13,CASSPREGEKLFF,TGTGCCAGCAGTCCAAGGGAGGGTGAAAAACTGTTTTTT
TRBV20-1,-,TRBJ2-3,many,16,CSATPPGGRPEDTQYF,TGCAGTGCTACCCCGCCCGGGGGTCGTCCAGAAGATACGCAGTATTTT
TRBV19,TRBD1,TRBJ2-2,many,14,CASTGTGITGELFF,TGTGCCAGTACCGGGACAGGGATCACCGGGGAGCTGTTTTTT
TRBV7-6,-,TRBJ1-1,few,15,CASSKKWQRGTEAFF,TGTGCCAGCAGCAAGAAGTGGCAGCGGGGGACTGAAGCTTTCTTT
TRBV5-1,-,TRBJ1-4,many,14,CASSSDITNEKLFF,TGCGCCAGCAGCTCGGACATAACTAATGAAAAACTGTTTTTT
TRBV20-1,-,TRBJ1-3,-,13,CSATQGSGNTIYF,TGCAGTGCTACACAGGGTTCGGGAAACACCATATATTTT
TRBV20-1,TRBD1,TRBJ2-4,few,13,CSAIHGQDGIQYF,TGCAGTGCTATCCATGGACAGGATGGGATTCAGTACTTC